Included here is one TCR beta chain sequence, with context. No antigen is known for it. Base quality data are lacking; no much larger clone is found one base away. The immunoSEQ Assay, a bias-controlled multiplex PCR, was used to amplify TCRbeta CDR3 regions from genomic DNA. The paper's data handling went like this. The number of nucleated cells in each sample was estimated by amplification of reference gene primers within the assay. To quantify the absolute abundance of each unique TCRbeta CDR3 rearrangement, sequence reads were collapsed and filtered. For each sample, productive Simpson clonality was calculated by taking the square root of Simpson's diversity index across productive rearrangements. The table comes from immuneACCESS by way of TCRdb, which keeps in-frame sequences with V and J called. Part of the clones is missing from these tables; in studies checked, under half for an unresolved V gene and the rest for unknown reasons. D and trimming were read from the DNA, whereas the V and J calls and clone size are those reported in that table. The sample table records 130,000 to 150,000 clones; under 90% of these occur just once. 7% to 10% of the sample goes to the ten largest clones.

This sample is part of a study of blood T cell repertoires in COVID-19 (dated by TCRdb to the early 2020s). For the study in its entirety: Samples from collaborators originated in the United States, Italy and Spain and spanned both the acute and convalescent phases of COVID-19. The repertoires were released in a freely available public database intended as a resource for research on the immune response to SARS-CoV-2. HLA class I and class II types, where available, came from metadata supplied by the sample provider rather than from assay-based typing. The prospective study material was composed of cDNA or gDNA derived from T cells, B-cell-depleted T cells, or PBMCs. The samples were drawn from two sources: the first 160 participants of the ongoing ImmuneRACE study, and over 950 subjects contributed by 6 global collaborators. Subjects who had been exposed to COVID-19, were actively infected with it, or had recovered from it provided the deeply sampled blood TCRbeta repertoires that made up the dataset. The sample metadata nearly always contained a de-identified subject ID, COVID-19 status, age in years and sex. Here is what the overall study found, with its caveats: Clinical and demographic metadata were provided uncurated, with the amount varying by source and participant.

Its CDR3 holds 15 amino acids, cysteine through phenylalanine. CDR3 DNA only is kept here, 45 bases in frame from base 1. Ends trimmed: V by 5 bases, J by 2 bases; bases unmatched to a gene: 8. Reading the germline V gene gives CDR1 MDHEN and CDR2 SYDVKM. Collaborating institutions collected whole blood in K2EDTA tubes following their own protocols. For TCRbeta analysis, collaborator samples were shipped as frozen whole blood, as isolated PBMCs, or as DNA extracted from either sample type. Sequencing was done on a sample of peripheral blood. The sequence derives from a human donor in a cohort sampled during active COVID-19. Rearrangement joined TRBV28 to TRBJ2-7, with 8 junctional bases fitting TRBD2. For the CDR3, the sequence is CASSGAAGGPYEQYF. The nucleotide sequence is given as TGTGCCAGCAGTGGGGCGGCGGGGGGTCCCTACGAGCAGTACTTC.